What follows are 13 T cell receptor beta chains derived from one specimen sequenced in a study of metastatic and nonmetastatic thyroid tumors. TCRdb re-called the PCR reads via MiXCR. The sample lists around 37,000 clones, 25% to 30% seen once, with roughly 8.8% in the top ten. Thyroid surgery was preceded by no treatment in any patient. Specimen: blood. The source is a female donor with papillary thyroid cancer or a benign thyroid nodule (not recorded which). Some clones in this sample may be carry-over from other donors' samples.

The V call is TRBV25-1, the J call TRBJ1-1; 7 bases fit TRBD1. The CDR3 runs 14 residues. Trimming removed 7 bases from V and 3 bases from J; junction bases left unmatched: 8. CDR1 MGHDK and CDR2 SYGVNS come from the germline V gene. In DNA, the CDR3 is TGTGCCAGCACCGAGACAGGGTTTCACACTGAAGCTTTCTTT. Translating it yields CASTETGFHTEAFF.

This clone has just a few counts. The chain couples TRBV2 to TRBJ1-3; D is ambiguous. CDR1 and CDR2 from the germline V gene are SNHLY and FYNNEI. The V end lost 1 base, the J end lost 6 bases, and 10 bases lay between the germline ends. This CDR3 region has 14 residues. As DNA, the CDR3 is TGTGCCAGCAGTGAAGTGGGTTCGATAAACACCATATATTTT. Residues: CASSEVGSINTIYF.

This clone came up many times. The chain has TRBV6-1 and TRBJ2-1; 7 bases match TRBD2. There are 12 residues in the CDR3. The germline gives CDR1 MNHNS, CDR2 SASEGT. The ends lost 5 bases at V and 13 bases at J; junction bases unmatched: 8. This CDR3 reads CASSPTSEAQFF. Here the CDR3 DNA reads TGTGCCAGCAGTCCTACTAGCGAGGCACAGTTCTTC.

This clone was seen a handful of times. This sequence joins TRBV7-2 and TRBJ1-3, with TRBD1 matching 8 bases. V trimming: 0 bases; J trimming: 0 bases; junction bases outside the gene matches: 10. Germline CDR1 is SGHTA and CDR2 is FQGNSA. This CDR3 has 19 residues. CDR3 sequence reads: CASSLAFQGATSSGNTIYF. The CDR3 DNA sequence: TGTGCCAGCAGCTTAGCGTTCCAGGGGGCGACTTCCTCTGGAAACACCATATATTTT.

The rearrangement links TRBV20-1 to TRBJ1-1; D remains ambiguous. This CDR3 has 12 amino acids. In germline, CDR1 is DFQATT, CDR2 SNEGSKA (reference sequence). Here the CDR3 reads CRVDWKNTEAFF. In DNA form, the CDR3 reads TGCCGGGTGGACTGGAAGAACACTGAAGCTTTCTTT.

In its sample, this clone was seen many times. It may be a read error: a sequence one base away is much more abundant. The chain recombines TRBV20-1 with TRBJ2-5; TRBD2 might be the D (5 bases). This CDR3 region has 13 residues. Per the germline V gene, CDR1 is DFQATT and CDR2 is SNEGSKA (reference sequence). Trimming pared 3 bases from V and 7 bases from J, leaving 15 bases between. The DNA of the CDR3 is TGCAGTGCTAGTCTTCGGGGTGTAGGGACCCAGTACTTC. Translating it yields CSASLRGVGTQYF.

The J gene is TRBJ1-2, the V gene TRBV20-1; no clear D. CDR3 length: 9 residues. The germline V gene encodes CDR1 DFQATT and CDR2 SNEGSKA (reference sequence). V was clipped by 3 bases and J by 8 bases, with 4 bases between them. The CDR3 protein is CSARLGYTF. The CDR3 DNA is TGCAGTGCTAGGTTAGGCTACACCTTC.

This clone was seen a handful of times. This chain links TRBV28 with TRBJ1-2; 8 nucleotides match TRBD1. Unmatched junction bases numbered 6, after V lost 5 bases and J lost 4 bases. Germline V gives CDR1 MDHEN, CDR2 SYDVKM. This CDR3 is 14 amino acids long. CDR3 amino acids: CASSLEDRAYGYTF. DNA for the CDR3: TGTGCCAGCAGTCTTGAGGACAGGGCCTATGGCTACACCTTC.

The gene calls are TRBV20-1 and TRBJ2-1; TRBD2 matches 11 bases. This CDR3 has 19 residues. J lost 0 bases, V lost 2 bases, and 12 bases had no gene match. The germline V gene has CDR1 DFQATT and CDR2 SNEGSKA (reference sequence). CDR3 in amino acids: CSARLSATSGTPSYNEQFF. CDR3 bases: TGCAGTGCTAGACTTTCCGCGACTAGCGGGACTCCCTCCTACAATGAGCAGTTCTTC.

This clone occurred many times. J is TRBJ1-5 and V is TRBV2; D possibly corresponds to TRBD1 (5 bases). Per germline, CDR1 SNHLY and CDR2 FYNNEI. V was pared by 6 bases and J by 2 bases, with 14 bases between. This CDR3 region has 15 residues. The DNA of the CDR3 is TGTGCCAGCAGCTTACAGGTATTGGGCAATCAGCCCCAGCATTTT. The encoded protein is CASSLQVLGNQPQHF.

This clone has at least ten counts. The CDR3 is CASSDGTNTGELFF. The CDR3 DNA follows: TGTGCCAGCAGTGACGGGACCAACACCGGGGAGCTGTTTTTT. The chain joins TRBV6-4 to TRBJ2-2; D may match TRBD1 or TRBD2 (5 bases each). This CDR3 is built from 14 residues. Germline lookup yields CDR1 MRHNA and CDR2 SNTAGT. V lost 2 bases and J 2 bases, leaving 6 bases between the germline ends.

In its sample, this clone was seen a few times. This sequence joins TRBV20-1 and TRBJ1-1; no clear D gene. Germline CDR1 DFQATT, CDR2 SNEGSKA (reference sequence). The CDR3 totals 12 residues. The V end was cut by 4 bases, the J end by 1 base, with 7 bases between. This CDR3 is CSANRQNTEAFF. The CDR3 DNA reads TGCAGTGCTAATCGGCAGAACACTGAAGCTTTCTTT.

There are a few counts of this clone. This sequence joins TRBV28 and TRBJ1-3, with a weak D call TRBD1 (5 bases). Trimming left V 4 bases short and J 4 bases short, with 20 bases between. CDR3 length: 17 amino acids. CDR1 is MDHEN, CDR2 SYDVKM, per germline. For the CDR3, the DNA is TGTGCCAGCAGTTCCCTAGCGACAGAACTCATAGGAAACACCATATATTTT. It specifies CASSSLATELIGNTIYF.